This T cell receptor beta chain was captured by sequencing in a study of blood T cell repertoires in COVID-19. Turning to the study itself: The study drew acute and convalescent COVID-19 samples from the United States, Italy and Spain.

CDR1 and CDR2 from the germline V gene are MNHEY and SVGEGT. The V end was cut by 2 bases, the J end by 1 base, with 9 bases between. The CDR3 loop spans 15 amino acids. Profiled with immunoSEQ multiplex PCR; TCRdb holds only in-frame clones, not every one. Of about 200,000 clones in the sample, roughly 85% are singletons; the top ten hold 4% to 5%. The sequence derives from a woman older than 75 with acute or convalescent COVID-19. The sequenced material came from peripheral blood. The chain uses TRBV6-2 or TRBV6-3 and TRBJ2-1; D remains ambiguous. This chain's CDR3 is CASSYGLASYNEQFF. In DNA form, the CDR3 reads TGTGCCAGCAGTTACGGTTTAGCATCCTACAATGAGCAGTTCTTC.